This TCR beta chain emerged from a study of CD8 T cells in Susac syndrome. The authors sequenced TCR beta from blood CD8+ and CD4+ T cells. Treatment-naive patients with stable or active relapsing-remitting disease were the multiple sclerosis controls. Germline-derived CDR1 and CDR2 are LGHNT and FRNRAP. This CDR3 has 17 amino acids. With 0 bases clipped from V and 1 base from J, the junction kept 7 bases outside the gene matches. In its sample, this clonotype was seen once. RNA amounts of roughly 0.5 to 1 ug underwent reverse transcription with random hexamers. An immunoSEQ multiplex PCR generated amplified TCR beta CDR3 products spanning 54 Vbeta and 13 Jbeta. TCRdb re-derived calls from the immunoSEQ multiplex PCR reads in MiXCR, one entry per CDR3 protein. The sample carries 150,000 to 190,000 distinct CDR3 sequences, roughly 94% recorded once.

This receptor was identified in a human donor with multiple sclerosis. V is TRBV12-5 and J is TRBJ2-3; 7 nucleotides match TRBD1. The source material was CD8+ T cells from PBMCs. The CDR3 nucleotides read TGTGCTAGTGGTTTGGTAGGGTGGGACAGAGGCACAGATACGCAGTATTTT. Translation: CASGLVGWDRGTDTQYF.